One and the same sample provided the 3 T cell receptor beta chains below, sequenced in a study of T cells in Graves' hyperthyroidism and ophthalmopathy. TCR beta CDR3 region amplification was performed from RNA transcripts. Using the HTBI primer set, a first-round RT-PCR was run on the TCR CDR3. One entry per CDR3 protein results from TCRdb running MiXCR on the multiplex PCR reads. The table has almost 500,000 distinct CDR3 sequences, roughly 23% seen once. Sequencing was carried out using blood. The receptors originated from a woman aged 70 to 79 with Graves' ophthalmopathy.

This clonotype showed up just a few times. The CDR3 spells CASSTGDRGNEKLFF. In nucleotides, the CDR3 is TGCGCCAGCAGCACGGGGGACAGGGGGAATGAAAAACTGTTTTTT. This rearrangement joins TRBV5-1 to TRBJ1-4; 11 nucleotides agree with TRBD1. With 4 bases clipped from V and 5 bases from J, the junction kept 4 bases outside the gene matches. CDR3 size: 15 residues. The germline V gene has CDR1 SGHRS and CDR2 YFSETQ.

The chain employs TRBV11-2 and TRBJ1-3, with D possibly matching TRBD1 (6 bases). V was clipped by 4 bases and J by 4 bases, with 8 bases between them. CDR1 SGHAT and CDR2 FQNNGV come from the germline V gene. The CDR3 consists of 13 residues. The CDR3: CASSSQGGNTIYF. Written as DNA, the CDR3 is TGTGCCAGCAGCTCTCAGGGGGGAAACACCATATATTTT.

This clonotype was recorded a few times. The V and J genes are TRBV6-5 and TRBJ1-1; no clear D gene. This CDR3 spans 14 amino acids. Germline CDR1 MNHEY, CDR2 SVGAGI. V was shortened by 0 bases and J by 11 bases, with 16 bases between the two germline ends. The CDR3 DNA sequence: TGTGCCAGCAGTTACTCGGCATCGGACCGCTGGGCTTTCTTT. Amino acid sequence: CASSYSASDRWAFF.